The source of this TCR beta chain is a study of tumor-infiltrating lymphocytes in primary liver carcinoma. Findings and caveats of the study: Tumors significantly exceeded blood in top-250-clone fraction (p = 0.039).

As concerns this clonotype: The antigen is unknown.

V lost 6 bases and J 5 bases, leaving 17 bases between the germline ends. The CDR3 contains 15 residues. Germline-derived CDR1 and CDR2 are LNHDA and SQIVND (reference sequence). Without any cell sorting, roughly 18-34 mg of bulk tissue yielded co-extracted RNA and DNA. For each tumor, five separate regions were sampled. A constant-region primer served to make TCR beta cDNA from around 500 ng total RNA. TCR beta libraries came from three nested multiplex PCR rounds using slightly modified ARM-PCR. It was with TRBV1-TRBV30 forward primers and a C-beta reverse primer that the first two PCR rounds were run, at around 11 cycles each. TCRdb processed the multiplex PCR reads anew with MiXCR; each CDR3 protein has one entry. Of about 74,000 distinct CDR3 sequences in the sample, roughly two thirds are singletons; the top ten hold approximately 30%.

J is TRBJ1-5 and V is TRBV19; no firm D call. Material for sequencing was liver tumor tissue from sampling region 4. The subset is: tumor region T4, right-lateral pole. The TCR sequence derives from a man aged 35-49 years with primary liver carcinoma and hepatitis B virus infection. The CDR3 spells CASSPLGRWDQPQHF. In DNA, the CDR3 is TGTGCCAGTAGCCCCCTCGGCAGGTGGGATCAGCCCCAGCATTTT.